What follows are 4 T cell receptor beta chains derived from one specimen sequenced in a study of T cells in Graves' hyperthyroidism and ophthalmopathy (dated by TCRdb to about 2019). Libraries were prepared through multiplex PCR. The sequencer listed for this sample is Illumina HiSeq 2000. TCR beta CDR3 regions were amplified from RNA transcripts. For the first round of RT-PCR on the TCR CDR3, the HTBI primer set was used together with the Qiagen OneStep RT-PCR kit. TCRdb cleaned the public reads at Q25 with fastp, built clones with MiXCR and kept in-frame beta chains. Each record represents a unique CDR3 protein, reported with the most common genes and DNA among its rows. The sample includes some 620,000 distinct CDR3 sequences, with about 16% observed a single time. Around 4% of the sample comes from the top ten. The specimen sequenced was blood. The receptor source for this set is a woman aged 25 to 39 with Graves' hyperthyroidism.

The chain combines TRBV9 with TRBJ2-3; TRBD2 aligns across 9 bases. Germline lookup yields CDR1 SGDLS and CDR2 YYNGEE. This CDR3 contains 16 residues. J gave up 2 bases and V 0 bases, and 4 bases lay outside the gene matches. As DNA, the CDR3 is TGTGCCAGCAGCGTAGATGCGGGAGGGAACACAGATACGCAGTATTTT. Translation gives CASSVDAGGNTDTQYF.

This chain connects TRBV5-5 to TRBJ1-4, with TRBD1 as a possible D gene (5 bases). Trimming removed 1 base at V and 8 bases at J, with 12 bases between. Looked up from germline, CDR1 is SGHKS and CDR2 is YYEKEE (reference sequence). The CDR3 covers 14 residues. The CDR3 nucleotides are TGTGCCAGCAGCTTGTTCCAGGGTGAGGAAAAACTGTTTTTT. As protein: CASSLFQGEEKLFF.

In this sample, this clonotype turned up a few times. A much larger clonotype is one base distant, so this may be a read error. The chain employs TRBV12-3 or TRBV12-4 and TRBJ2-5, with 16 bases identical to TRBD2. V was clipped by 6 bases and J by 5 bases; unmatched bases: 12. This CDR3 is built from 18 residues. The DNA for the CDR3 is TGTGCCAGCAGCCAAGATTCCGGGACTAGCGGGAGGGTTGAGACCCAGTACTTC. Its protein is CASSQDSGTSGRVETQYF.

This clonotype was seen ten or more times. This chain connects TRBV3-1 to TRBJ2-3; D might be TRBD2 (6 bases). This CDR3 comprises 17 residues. Trimming removed 3 bases at V and 3 bases at J, with 19 bases between. Germline V gene data show CDR1 as LGHDT and CDR2 as YNNKEL (reference sequence). The CDR3 protein is CASSQGLSGSLTDTQYF. In DNA form, the CDR3 reads TGTGCCAGCAGCCAGGGTCTTTCCGGGAGTCTTACAGATACGCAGTATTTT.